A selection of T cell receptor beta chains follows, all from one sample in a study of T cell changes during pregnancy in multiple sclerosis. The data were produced by immunoSEQ multiplex PCR, yet TCRdb's version contains in-frame clones alone and is incomplete. This table has tens of thousands of clones, approximately 92% appearing once. Sequencing used CD4+ T cells from peripheral blood mononuclear cells, obtained after pregnancy. The receptors here all came from a female donor in good health, enrolled as a control in a pregnancy study. The CDR3 runs from the conserved cysteine through the conserved F or W. The order of the fields is clone size, D gene, J gene, V gene, CDR3 protein, CDR3 DNA. The D gene is left open where the match is weak. Rows give clone size only sometimes, using once, few, many, or a class for an expanded clone.

>-|-|TRBJ2-5|TRBV7-3
CASSLGGGRETQYF
TGTGCCAGCAGCCTAGGAGGTGGTCGGGAGACCCAGTACTTC
>-|TRBD1|TRBJ1-1|TRBV6-1
CASSLRQGENTEAFF
TGTGCCAGCAGCTTACGACAGGGTGAGAACACTGAAGCTTTCTTT
>-|-|TRBJ1-2|TRBV27
CASRQKRGSGGYTF
TGTGCCAGCAGACAGAAGAGGGGGTCGGGTGGCTACACCTTC
>-|-|TRBJ1-1|TRBV6-5
CASSFRGKTEAFF
TGTGCCAGCAGCTTCAGGGGAAAGACTGAAGCTTTCTTT
>-|TRBD1|TRBJ1-1|TRBV18
CASSPLDRGSAEAFF
TGTGCCAGCTCACCTTTGGACAGGGGTAGCGCTGAAGCTTTCTTT
>-|TRBD1|TRBJ1-1|TRBV29-1
CSAGQRNTEAFF
TGCAGCGCGGGACAGCGGAACACTGAAGCTTTCTTT
>-|-|TRBJ1-4|TRBV5-1
CASSLAGNWNEKLFF
TGCGCCAGCAGCTTGGCAGGGAATTGGAATGAAAAACTGTTTTTT
>-|-|TRBJ1-5|TRBV30
CAWTSGANQPQHF
TGTGCCTGGACCTCAGGGGCCAATCAGCCCCAGCATTTT
>-|-|TRBJ2-7|TRBV7-6
CASSLDPGTSYEQYF
TGTGCCAGCAGCTTAGACCCAGGGACTTCCTACGAGCAGTACTTC
>once|-|TRBJ2-1|TRBV18
CASSPIGGYREQFF
TGTGCCAGCTCACCAATCGGCGGGTACCGGGAGCAGTTCTTC
>-|TRBD1|TRBJ2-7|TRBV6-5
CASSRGQGYEQYF
TGTGCCAGCAGTCGGGGACAGGGCTACGAGCAGTACTTC
>-|TRBD1|TRBJ1-2|TRBV6-6
CASSPGTGAFGYTF
TGTGCCAGCAGTCCTGGGACAGGGGCATTTGGCTACACCTTC
>-|-|TRBJ2-7|TRBV5-1
CASSPPGQYF
TGCGCCAGCAGCCCTCCCGGGCAGTACTTC
>-|-|TRBJ1-5|TRBV7-9
CASSSGTPNQPQHF
TGTGCCAGCAGCTCCGGGACACCTAATCAGCCCCAGCATTTT
>-|-|TRBJ1-1|TRBV11-2
CASTLLRDLAFF
TGTGCCAGCACCCTTCTCCGGGACTTGGCTTTCTTT
>-|TRBD1|TRBJ1-3|TRBV7-2
CASRDRVVGNTIYF
TGTGCCAGCAGAGACAGGGTCGTTGGAAACACCATATATTTT
>-|TRBD2|TRBJ2-1|TRBV19
CASKNSGGSLSYNEQFF
TGTGCCAGTAAAAATAGCGGGGGTTCCCTCTCCTACAATGAGCAGTTCTTC
>few|-|TRBJ2-2|TRBV9
CASSVEYGELFF
TGTGCCAGCAGCGTAGAATACGGGGAGCTGTTTTTT
>once|-|TRBJ2-4|TRBV28
CASSSRTALAKNIQYF
TGTGCCAGCAGTTCACGGACAGCTCTAGCCAAAAACATTCAGTACTTC
>-|TRBD2|TRBJ2-7|TRBV7-8
CASSLLVPPSGVPLYEQYF
TGTGCCAGCAGCTTACTGGTCCCTCCAAGCGGGGTACCTCTCTACGAGCAGTACTTC
>-|TRBD1|TRBJ2-2|TRBV5-4
CASSLQGKTGELFF
TGTGCCAGCAGCTTACAGGGGAAAACCGGGGAGCTGTTTTTT
>-|TRBD2|TRBJ2-5|TRBV7-7
CASSRLAGGWETQYF
TGTGCTAGCAGCCGACTAGCGGGGGGCTGGGAGACCCAGTACTTC
>-|-|TRBJ1-6|TRBV27
CASSKTGIPYNSPLHF
TGTGCCAGCAGTAAAACAGGGATACCCTATAATTCACCCCTCCACTTT
>-|TRBD2|TRBJ2-1|TRBV19
CASSMVRGGSYNEQFF
TGTGCCAGTAGTATGGTGCGGGGGGGTTCCTACAATGAGCAGTTCTTC
>-|-|TRBJ1-5|TRBV13
CASSLRRGGDQPQHF
TGTGCCAGCAGCTTAAGAAGGGGAGGGGATCAGCCCCAGCATTTT
>-|TRBD1|TRBJ2-7|TRBV27
CASSRDRVAYEQYF
TGTGCCAGCAGTCGGGACAGGGTAGCCTACGAGCAGTACTTC
>-|-|TRBJ2-5|TRBV7-2
CASSLVRGNQETQYF
TGTGCCAGCAGCTTAGTTAGAGGGAACCAAGAGACCCAGTACTTC
>-|TRBD1|TRBJ1-2|TRBV5-5
CASSSNRGLRGYTF
TGTGCCAGCAGCTCAAACAGGGGTCTACGTGGCTACACCTTC
>-|-|TRBJ1-2|TRBV6-1
CASSEETPGWGGYTF
TGTGCCAGCAGTGAAGAGACCCCAGGGTGGGGAGGCTACACCTTC
>few|-|TRBJ2-5|TRBV27
CASSRTVQETQYF
TGTGCCAGCAGCCGGACAGTCCAAGAGACCCAGTACTTC
>-|TRBD1|TRBJ2-7|TRBV29-1
CSVGQGTYEQYF
TGCAGCGTCGGACAGGGGACCTACGAGCAGTACTTC
>once|TRBD2|TRBJ2-3|TRBV27
CASGPSGASDTQYF
TGTGCCAGCGGCCCTAGCGGGGCTTCAGATACGCAGTATTTT
>-|TRBD2|TRBJ2-3|TRBV5-5
CASSLAPGLAGTDTQYF
TGTGCCAGCAGCTTGGCCCCGGGACTAGCGGGGACAGATACGCAGTATTTT
>few|-|TRBJ2-4|TRBV4-1
CASSQEQAINIQYF
TGCGCCAGCAGCCAAGAACAGGCCATAAACATTCAGTACTTC
>-|-|TRBJ2-2|TRBV15
CATSRKPQGNPTGELFF
TGTGCCACCAGCAGAAAGCCCCAGGGGAATCCTACCGGGGAGCTGTTTTTT
>-|TRBD1|TRBJ2-2|TRBV7-2
CASSRQGKRAGELFF
TGTGCCAGCAGCCGACAGGGCAAGAGGGCCGGGGAGCTGTTTTTT
>-|-|TRBJ1-2|TRBV6-4
CASSSVYGYTF
TGTGCCAGCAGTTCAGTCTATGGCTACACCTTC
>-|-|TRBJ1-6|TRBV7-8
CASSLGAGNSPLHF
TGTGCCAGCAGCCTAGGGGCAGGAAATTCACCCCTCCACTTT
>-|TRBD1|TRBJ1-1|TRBV7-9
CASSDTGVRLSTEAFF
TGTGCCAGCAGCGATACAGGGGTTCGGCTGAGCACTGAAGCTTTCTTT
>-|TRBD1|TRBJ2-3|TRBV5-8
CASSLEGQARGDTQYF
TGTGCCAGCAGCTTGGAGGGACAGGCGAGGGGGGATACGCAGTATTTT
>-|-|TRBJ1-6|TRBV6-5
CASSLLPLHF
TGTGCCAGCAGCCTACTACCCCTCCACTTT
>-|-|TRBJ1-5|TRBV7-8
CASSSLFGGNQPQHF
TGTGCCAGCAGTTCCCTTTTCGGAGGCAATCAGCCCCAGCATTTT
>-|-|TRBJ1-6|TRBV5-1
CASSLDPNSYNSPLHF
TGCGCCAGCAGCTTGGATCCCAACTCCTATAATTCACCCCTCCACTTT
>-|TRBD1|TRBJ1-5|TRBV30
CAGGTGGNQPQHF
TGTGCCGGGGGGACAGGGGGCAATCAGCCCCAGCATTTT
>once|-|TRBJ1-3|TRBV19
CASSPRQAGNTIYF
TGTGCCAGTAGCCCAAGACAGGCAGGAAACACCATATATTTT
>-|TRBD1|TRBJ1-2|TRBV5-6
CASSGTGGNYGYTF
TGTGCCAGCAGCGGGACAGGGGGCAACTATGGCTACACCTTC
>-|-|TRBJ1-4|TRBV10-3
CAISLQNEKLFF
TGTGCCATCAGCCTACAGAATGAAAAACTGTTTTTT
>-|TRBD1|TRBJ2-7|TRBV7-6
CASSPRQGAISYEQYF
TGTGCCAGCAGCCCAAGACAGGGGGCCATCTCCTACGAGCAGTACTTC
>-|-|TRBJ1-2|TRBV29-1
CSVTDLRGRGYTF
TGCAGCGTTACGGACCTCCGGGGTCGGGGCTACACCTTC
>-|TRBD1|TRBJ2-1|TRBV30
CAWSGQGEHNEQFF
TGTGCCTGGAGTGGACAGGGGGAGCACAATGAGCAGTTCTTC
>-|-|TRBJ1-1|TRBV5-6
CASSSQGWESF
TGTGCCAGCAGCTCACAGGGTTGGGAATCCTTT
>-|-|TRBJ2-2|TRBV11-2
CASSLTAGINTGELFF
TGTGCCAGCAGCTTGACGGCAGGGATAAACACCGGGGAGCTGTTTTTT
>-|-|TRBJ2-7|TRBV5-1
CASSFRDGGYEQYF
TGCGCCAGCAGCTTCCGGGACGGGGGCTACGAGCAGTACTTC
>once|-|TRBJ1-3|TRBV7-9
CASSLREGYRYF
TGTGCCAGCAGCTTACGGGAGGGTTACCGATATTTT
>-|TRBD1|TRBJ2-3|TRBV10-2
CASSENRGLADTQYF
TGCGCCAGCAGTGAGAACAGGGGGCTGGCAGATACGCAGTATTTT
>-|TRBD1|TRBJ1-3|TRBV5-8
CASSFYRGRYGNTIYF
TGTGCCAGCAGCTTTTACAGGGGGCGATATGGAAACACCATATATTTT
>-|TRBD2|TRBJ2-1|TRBV5-8
CASSLYGLVNEQFF
TGTGCCAGCAGCTTGTATGGACTAGTAAATGAGCAGTTCTTC
>-|-|TRBJ2-6|TRBV5-4
CASSLNAGSGANVLTF
TGTGCCAGCAGCTTGAACGCGGGCTCTGGGGCCAACGTCCTGACTTTC